One and the same sample provided the 25 T cell receptor beta chains below, sequenced in a study of cytomegalovirus exposure and HLA in healthy donors. Vbeta (60) and Jbeta (13) primers were used in the PCR. Data came from immunoSEQ multiplex PCR; TCRdb stores just in-frame clones and leaves some out. In the table there are more than 110,000 clones, over 75% of which are singletons. Sequenced: PBMCs. These receptor sequences come from a man in his fifties or sixties in good health and CMV-seronegative.

Written as DNA, the CDR3 is TGCGCCAGCAGCTTAACGGGACAGTCGACTGAAGCTTTCTTT. Translated, it gives CASSLTGQSTEAFF. The rearrangement joins TRBV5-1 to TRBJ1-1; TRBD1 aligns across 7 bases. The CDR3 extends over 14 amino acids. The junction had 6 bases not matched to a gene; V was cut back by 2 bases and J by 5 bases. CDR1 SGHRS and CDR2 YFSETQ come from the germline V gene.

This clone came up once. The V call is TRBV4-1, the J call TRBJ1-1; D remains unclear. The germline gives CDR1 MGHRA, CDR2 YSYEKL. Trimming took off 1 base at V and 5 bases at J, with 17 bases between the two ends. The CDR3 has 16 amino acids. In nucleotides, the CDR3 is TGCGCCAGCAGCCAAGGAGGGTCGGGAGCACGGACTGAAGCTTTCTTT. This encodes CASSQGGSGARTEAFF.

This sequence joins TRBV2 and TRBJ2-5; D gene ambiguous. This CDR3 is 14 amino acids long. V was cut by 4 bases and J by 2 bases, with 11 bases left in between. CDR1 is SNHLY and CDR2 is FYNNEI in the germline V gene. CDR3 in amino acids: CASSGITAQETQYF. For the CDR3, the DNA is TGTGCCAGCAGTGGGATTACAGCACAAGAGACCCAGTACTTC. The complete variable domain, with remaining parts taken from reference TRBV2 and TRBJ2-5, reads EPEVTQTPSHQVTQMGQEVILRCVPISNHLYFYWYRQILGQKVEFLVSFYNNEISEKSEIFDDQFSVERPDGSNFTLKIRSTKLEDSAMYFCASSGITAQETQYFGPGTRLLVL.

In its sample, this clone was seen once. This chain links TRBV19 with TRBJ2-2, with TRBD2 matching 8 bases. Losses at the gene ends were 2 bases for V and 2 bases for J; bases not matched to a gene: 4. The CDR3 runs to 16 residues. Germline V gene sequence: CDR1 LNHDA, CDR2 SQIVND (reference sequence). The CDR3 DNA follows: TGTGCCAGTAGTATAAGTAGCGGGACTAACACCGGGGAGCTGTTTTTT. Its translation: CASSISSGTNTGELFF.

J is TRBJ1-1 and V is TRBV7-3; D not resolved. Per the germline V gene, CDR1 is SGHTA and CDR2 is FQGTGA. V lost 1 base and J 3 bases, leaving 12 bases between the germline ends. The CDR3 loop spans 15 amino acids. Here the CDR3 DNA reads TGTGCCAGCAGCTTAAACCCGAGGGTTGACACTGAAGCTTTCTTT. Its protein product is CASSLNPRVDTEAFF. Full variable domain (missing parts from reference TRBV7-3 and TRBJ1-1): GAGVSQTPSNKVTEKGKYVELRCDPISGHTALYWYRQSLGQGPEFLIYFQGTGAADDSGLPNDRFFAVRPEGSVSTLKIQRTERGDSAVYLCASSLNPRVDTEAFFGQGTRLTVV.

This chain connects TRBV5-1 to TRBJ1-4; D gene unclear. Germline V gene data show CDR1 as SGHRS and CDR2 as YFSETQ. This CDR3 has 15 residues. The V and J ends lost 0 bases and 0 bases respectively, with 6 bases between them. The CDR3 sequence: CASSLGGATNEKLFF. CDR3 nucleotide sequence: TGCGCCAGCAGCTTGGGAGGTGCAACTAATGAAAAACTGTTTTTT.

The chain couples TRBV11-2 to TRBJ1-2, with 7 bases lining up with TRBD1. This CDR3 has 15 amino acids. The V gene's germline CDR1 is SGHAT and CDR2 FQNNGV. V lost 5 bases and J lost 4; bases outside the gene matches: 10. The DNA of the CDR3 is TGTGCCAGCAGCCCCAAACGACAGGGAACCTATGGCTACACCTTC. It encodes CASSPKRQGTYGYTF.

This rearrangement joins TRBV28 to TRBJ1-5, with 7 bases that match TRBD1. After removal of 6 bases from V and 2 bases from J, the junction contained 4 bases not matched to a gene. CDR3 size: 14 residues. The germline V gene encodes CDR1 MDHEN and CDR2 SYDVKM. The CDR3 sequence is CASREQGGNQPQHF. The CDR3 DNA reads as TGTGCCAGCAGAGAGCAGGGGGGCAATCAGCCCCAGCATTTT.

The V call is TRBV10-3, the J call TRBJ2-1; unclear D gene. Trimming stripped 0 bases from V and 0 bases from J, with 9 bases between. CDR1 is ENHRY, CDR2 SYGVKD, per germline. The CDR3 spans 16 residues. CDR3 region: CAISESSGVSYNEQFF. For the CDR3, the DNA is TGTGCCATCAGTGAGTCGTCCGGAGTCTCCTACAATGAGCAGTTCTTC.

The rearrangement joins TRBV2 to TRBJ1-1, with 9 positions matching TRBD1. The germline V gene has CDR1 SNHLY and CDR2 FYNNEI. The CDR3 runs 14 residues. The V segment lost 6 bases and the J segment 5 bases; nucleotides outside the gene matches: 7. The CDR3 reads CASSWGQGGTEAFF. Here the CDR3 DNA reads TGTGCCAGCAGCTGGGGACAGGGTGGGACTGAAGCTTTCTTT.

This sequence joins TRBV29-1 and TRBJ2-7; TRBD2 is a possible D gene (6 bases). Germline CDR1 is SQVTM and CDR2 is ANQGSEA. V lost 4 bases and J lost 2, with 15 bases in between. The CDR3 extends over 14 amino acids. The CDR3 DNA sequence: TGCAGCGTTGCTTTCGGGGGACCTCCCTACGAGCAGTACTTC. This gives the protein CSVAFGGPPYEQYF.

The chain is built from TRBV19 and TRBJ2-7, with D unresolved. Germline CDR1 is LNHDA and CDR2 is SQIVND (reference sequence). The CDR3 has 13 amino acids. Trimming removed 3 bases at V and 2 bases at J, with 8 bases between. CDR3 loop: CASSMGRTYEQYF. Written as DNA, the CDR3 is TGTGCCAGTAGTATGGGCCGAACCTACGAGCAGTACTTC.

V gene TRBV9 combines with J gene TRBJ2-1, with 9 bases aligning to TRBD2. There are 17 residues in the CDR3. V shed 1 base and J 0 bases; nucleotides not matched to a gene: 5. Germline lookup yields CDR1 SGDLS and CDR2 YYNGEE. The CDR3 protein is CASSVTSGGFSYNEQFF. The CDR3 DNA sequence: TGTGCCAGCAGCGTAACAAGCGGGGGGTTCTCCTACAATGAGCAGTTCTTC.

CDR3 amino acids: CASSLERTGTYEQYF. For the CDR3, the DNA is TGTGCCAGCAGCTTAGAAAGGACAGGGACCTACGAGCAGTACTTC. The chain joins TRBV7-6 to TRBJ2-7; TRBD1 aligns across 8 bases. The CDR3 is 15 residues long. Losses at the gene ends were 1 base for V and 2 bases for J; bases not matched to a gene: 4. Germline values: CDR1 SGHVS, CDR2 FNYEAQ.

This sequence joins TRBV5-1 and TRBJ1-1; 9 positions match TRBD1. Trimming cost V 4 bases and J 3 bases; bases outside gene matches: 7. CDR1 and CDR2 from the germline V gene are SGHRS and YFSETQ. The CDR3 runs 15 residues. The CDR3 DNA is TGCGCCAGCAGCGCCCAGGACAGGGGTGACACTGAAGCTTTCTTT. Protein product: CASSAQDRGDTEAFF.

The gene calls are TRBV4-1 and TRBJ1-5; D is possibly TRBD1 (5 bases). V lost 1 base, J lost 4 bases, and 11 bases lay in between. Germline CDR1 is MGHRA and CDR2 is YSYEKL. CDR3 length: 15 amino acids. CDR3 sequence: CASSQVPRGNQPQHF. The CDR3 region has the DNA TGCGCCAGCAGCCAAGTTCCCCGGGGGAATCAGCCCCAGCATTTT.

J is TRBJ1-5 and V is TRBV5-4; the D gene is possibly TRBD1 (5 bases). Trimming stripped 0 bases from V and 2 bases from J, with 9 bases between. Looked up from germline, CDR1 is SGHNT and CDR2 is YYREEE (reference sequence). This CDR3 contains 15 residues. CDR3 DNA: TGTGCCAGCAGCTTGGCCGGGACTGGCAATCAGCCCCAGCATTTT. This sequence encodes CASSLAGTGNQPQHF.

The chain uses TRBV2 and TRBJ2-1, with 11 bases aligning to TRBD2. This CDR3 is 16 amino acids long. The V gene end was trimmed by 1 base and the J gene end by 7 bases; junction bases not matched to a gene: 6. CDR1 and CDR2 (germline): SNHLY, FYNNEI. CDR3 protein: CASSEEVLAGVNEQFF. The CDR3 coding sequence is TGTGCCAGCAGTGAAGAGGTACTAGCGGGAGTTAATGAGCAGTTCTTC. Based on the CDR3 plus reference TRBV2 and TRBJ2-1, the full variable domain is EPEVTQTPSHQVTQMGQEVILRCVPISNHLYFYWYRQILGQKVEFLVSFYNNEISEKSEIFDDQFSVERPDGSNFTLKIRSTKLEDSAMYFCASSEEVLAGVNEQFFGPGTRLTVL.

The V gene is TRBV11-2, the J gene TRBJ2-7; 10 bases are a match to TRBD1. V shed 0 bases, J shed 5 bases, and the junction held 7 bases outside the gene matches. CDR3 size: 16 residues. The V gene's germline CDR1 is SGHAT and CDR2 FQNNGV. CDR3 sequence: CASSLETGTGVHEQYF. The CDR3 DNA sequence: TGTGCCAGCAGCTTAGAAACCGGGACAGGGGTTCACGAGCAGTACTTC.

This CDR3 is CASSRSGGPGYEQYF. The CDR3 DNA is TGTGCCAGCAGTCGTAGCGGGGGGCCAGGCTACGAGCAGTACTTC. The chain links TRBV6-5 to TRBJ2-7, with 10 bases lining up with TRBD2. The CDR3 loop spans 15 amino acids. Losses at the gene ends were 5 bases for V and 3 bases for J; bases not matched to a gene: 7. Germline V gives CDR1 MNHEY, CDR2 SVGAGI.

The CDR3 is CASRLQDSYEQYF. The CDR3 nucleotides are TGTGCCAGCAGACTCCAGGACTCCTACGAGCAGTACTTC. The rearrangement joins TRBV6-6 to TRBJ2-7; no clear D. Trimming took 6 bases from V and 0 from J, leaving 9 bases between them. Germline CDR1 and CDR2: MNHNY and SVGAGI (reference sequence). This CDR3 region has 13 residues.

Only a few counts were recorded for this clone. The V and J genes are TRBV7-9 and TRBJ2-7; D might be TRBD2 (6 bases). Trimming shortened V by 5 bases and J by 7 bases, and 9 bases separated the two germline ends. The germline V gene has CDR1 SEHNR and CDR2 FQNEAQ (reference sequence). The length of the CDR3 is 11 residues. The CDR3 coding sequence is TGTGCCAGCAGCCGAGGAGGGGAGCAGTACTTC. Residues: CASSRGGEQYF.

The chain is built from TRBV4-1 and TRBJ1-5; D might be TRBD1 (5 bases). The CDR3 is made up of 15 amino acids. V was cut by 0 bases and J by 9 bases, with 15 bases left in between. Germline V gene sequence: CDR1 MGHRA, CDR2 YSYEKL. In nucleotides, the CDR3 is TGCGCCAGCAGCCAAGATCATGGGGGGACTCTGCCCCAGCATTTT. This sequence encodes CASSQDHGGTLPQHF.

This chain links TRBV5-4 with TRBJ1-4, with unresolved D. Germline CDR1 SGHNT, CDR2 YYREEE (reference sequence). This CDR3 spans 14 amino acids. V was pared by 0 bases and J by 5 bases, with 8 bases between. DNA of the CDR3: TGTGCCAGCAGCTTGGAAACAGAGAATGAAAAACTGTTTTTT. As protein: CASSLETENEKLFF.

V is TRBV27 and J is TRBJ2-2, with 13 positions matching TRBD2. The CDR3 length is 16 residues. V trimming: 3 bases; J trimming: 4 bases; junction bases outside the gene matches: 2. Germline loops: CDR1 MNHEY, CDR2 SMNVEV (reference sequence). The CDR3: CASSFRLAGGTGELFF. CDR3 sequence (DNA): TGTGCCAGCAGTTTTAGACTAGCGGGGGGCACCGGGGAGCTGTTTTTT.